Following are 4 T cell receptor beta chains from one sample sequenced in a study of T-cell memory formation after mild COVID-19. TCRdb ran MiXCR on the 5' RACE reads and lists one entry per CDR3 protein. The sample records a few hundred thousand distinct CDR3 sequences, approximately 15% being singletons. The sample consisted of PBMCs or a T cell subset sorted from them (not recorded which). The receptors here all came from a man between 18 and 35 years old who had mild COVID-19 (a few samples of this study predate the infection). Cell type and time point are not known.

This sequence joins TRBV20-1 and TRBJ2-3; D unresolved. The CDR3 spans 13 residues. CDR1 and CDR2 from the germline V gene are DFQATT and SNEGSKA (reference sequence). Trimming pared 6 bases from V and 1 base from J, leaving 11 bases between. CDR3 nucleotides: TGCAGTGCCTGGGCGCCCGGCACAGATACGCAGTATTTT. Its translation is CSAWAPGTDTQYF.

This clonotype was detected a few times. This chain uses TRBV7-9 with TRBJ1-5, with a possible D match to TRBD1 (5 bases). Germline CDR1 is SEHNR and CDR2 is FQNEAQ (reference sequence). V lost 5 bases and J lost 7, with 21 bases in between. CDR3 length equals 16 residues. DNA of the CDR3: TGTGCCAGCAGCCCCAGCGGCTGGGGGACGAGGCAGCCCCAGCATTTT. It translates to CASSPSGWGTRQPQHF.

This clonotype was recorded at least ten times. The chain employs TRBV7-9 and TRBJ2-1; 11 bases are a match to TRBD1. Germline trimming cut 1 base from V and 5 bases from J; bases unmatched to any gene: 4. In germline, CDR1 is SEHNR, CDR2 FQNEAQ (reference sequence). This CDR3 region has 16 residues. DNA for the CDR3: TGTGCCAGCAGCTTAGTGTGGACAGGGGGCCACAATGAGCAGTTCTTC. This encodes CASSLVWTGGHNEQFF.

This clonotype was observed a handful of times. The genes are TRBV5-1 and TRBJ2-7, with TRBD1 as a possible D gene (7 bases). Trimming removed 3 bases from V and 7 bases from J, with 17 bases in between. The CDR3 consists of 14 residues. The germline V gene has CDR1 SGHRS and CDR2 YFSETQ. As DNA, the CDR3 is TGCGCCAGCAGCTACGGACAGGCCCGGGAGGAGCAGTACTTC. Residues: CASSYGQAREEQYF.